The rows below give T cell receptor beta chains drawn from one sample of a study of blood T cell repertoires in COVID-19. Assay: immunoSEQ multiplex PCR; the TCRdb copy retains only in-frame clones and omits some. Of about 300,000 clones listed, approximately 83% were seen once; the top ten hold approximately 9%. The sequencing sample was made of peripheral blood. All receptors come from a woman aged 50 to 60 who had recovered from COVID-19. Each CDR3 is given with its conserved first and last residue.

j_gene,v_gene,CDR3aa
TRBJ1-3,TRBV5-4,CASSPERTGNTIYF
TRBJ1-4,TRBV4-3,CASSQGDRRNEKLFF
TRBJ1-4,TRBV4-1,CASSQAGQGFWELFF
TRBJ2-4,TRBV27,CASSPTSGGRNIQYF
TRBJ2-5,TRBV11-1,CASSVLVQETQYF
TRBJ2-6,TRBV9,CASSVALSGSGANVLTF
TRBJ1-1,TRBV9,CASTRSSSSTEAFF
TRBJ2-7,TRBV29-1,CSGRSGSHREQYF
TRBJ2-5,TRBV23-1,CALRPREALETQYF
TRBJ1-2,TRBV19,CASSSGTGGLGPYGYTF
TRBJ2-3,TRBV29-1,CSAAGTGITDTQYF
TRBJ2-1,TRBV4-3,CASSQELRNEQFF
TRBJ1-2,TRBV5-4,CASTPGGQGGGGYTF
TRBJ2-3,TRBV21-1,CASSKGRKLITYTDTQYF
TRBJ1-1,TRBV4-3,CASSQPGSLNTEAFF
TRBJ1-1,TRBV7-2,CASSPNGDIQAFF
TRBJ1-1,TRBV27,CASYDRGSPEAFF
TRBJ2-3,TRBV5-4,CASGKTGGDTQYF
TRBJ2-7,TRBV3-1/TRBV3-2,CASSQGGRGNEQYF
TRBJ2-2,TRBV21-1,CASSKAKISGPTNTGELFF
TRBJ2-1,TRBV6-2/TRBV6-3,CASSYGGLAGINEQFF
TRBJ2-3,TRBV10-3,CAISEPPGLAGGDTQYF
TRBJ2-7,TRBV28,CASRVSGSFHEQYF
TRBJ2-2,TRBV6-5,CASGSGLQGVFF
TRBJ1-6,TRBV5-1,CASSSNRGSGPLHF
TRBJ2-7,TRBV5-4,CASSLGAGTYEQYF
TRBJ1-2,TRBV14,CASSQNWGRGDGGYTF
TRBJ2-3,TRBV7-6,CASSQGPSAFSTDTQYF
TRBJ1-4,TRBV19,CASSPTTGPATNEKLFF